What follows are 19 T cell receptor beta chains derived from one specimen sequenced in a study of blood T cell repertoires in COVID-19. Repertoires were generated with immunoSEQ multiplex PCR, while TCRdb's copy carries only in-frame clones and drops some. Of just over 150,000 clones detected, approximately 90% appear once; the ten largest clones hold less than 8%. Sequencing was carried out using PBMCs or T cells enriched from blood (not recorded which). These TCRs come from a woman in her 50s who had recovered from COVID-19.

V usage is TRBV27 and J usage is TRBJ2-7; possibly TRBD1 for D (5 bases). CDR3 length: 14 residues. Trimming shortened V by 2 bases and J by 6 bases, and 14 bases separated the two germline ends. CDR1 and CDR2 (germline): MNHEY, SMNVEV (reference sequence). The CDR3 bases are TGTGCCAGCAGTTTAATGGGTCAGGGTGGCGAGCAGTACTTC. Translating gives CASSLMGQGGEQYF.

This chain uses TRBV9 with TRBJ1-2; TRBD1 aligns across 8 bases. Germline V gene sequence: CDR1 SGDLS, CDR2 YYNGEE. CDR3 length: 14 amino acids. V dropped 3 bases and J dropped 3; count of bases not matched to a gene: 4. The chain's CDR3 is CASSDRGADYGYTF. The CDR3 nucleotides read TGTGCCAGCAGCGACAGGGGGGCGGACTATGGCTACACCTTC.

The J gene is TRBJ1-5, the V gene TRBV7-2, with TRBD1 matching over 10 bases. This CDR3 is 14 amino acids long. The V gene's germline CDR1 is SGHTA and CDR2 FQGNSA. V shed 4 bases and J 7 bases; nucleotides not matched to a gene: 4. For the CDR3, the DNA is TGTGCCAGCAGCTCCGACAGGGGGCACCAGCCCCAGCATTTT. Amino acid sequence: CASSSDRGHQPQHF.

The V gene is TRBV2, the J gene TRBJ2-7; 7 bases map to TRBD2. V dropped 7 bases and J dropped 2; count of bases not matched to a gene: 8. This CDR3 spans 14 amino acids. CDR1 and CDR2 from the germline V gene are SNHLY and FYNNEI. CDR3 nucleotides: TGTGCCAGCATAGAGGGGAGGGGTACCTACGAGCAGTACTTC. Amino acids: CASIEGRGTYEQYF.

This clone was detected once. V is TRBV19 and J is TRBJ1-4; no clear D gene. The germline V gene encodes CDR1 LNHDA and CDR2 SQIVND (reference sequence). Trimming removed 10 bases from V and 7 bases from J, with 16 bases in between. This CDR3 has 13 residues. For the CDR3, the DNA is TGTGCCACCGTCGGAGGGCGCGGTGAAAAACTGTTTTTT. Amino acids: CATVGGRGEKLFF.

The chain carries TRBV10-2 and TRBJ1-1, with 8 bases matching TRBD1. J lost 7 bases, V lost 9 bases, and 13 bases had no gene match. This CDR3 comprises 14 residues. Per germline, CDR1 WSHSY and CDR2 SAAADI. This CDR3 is CASQVGQGRFEAFF. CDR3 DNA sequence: TGCGCCAGTCAGGTTGGACAGGGAAGATTTGAAGCTTTCTTT.

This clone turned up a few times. CDR3 sequence reads: CASSLAGGGSYGYTF. As DNA, the CDR3 is TGTGCCAGCAGCTTAGCTGGGGGCGGTAGCTATGGCTACACCTTC. The chain carries TRBV7-9 and TRBJ1-2, with D possibly TRBD1 on 6 matching bases. Germline V lookup: CDR1 SEHNR, CDR2 FQNEAQ (reference sequence). Trimming pared 0 bases from V and 4 bases from J, leaving 12 bases between. This CDR3 contains 15 residues.

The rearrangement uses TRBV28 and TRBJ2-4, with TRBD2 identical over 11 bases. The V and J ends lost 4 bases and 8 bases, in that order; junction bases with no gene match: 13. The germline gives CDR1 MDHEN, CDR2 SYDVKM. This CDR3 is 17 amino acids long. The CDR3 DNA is TGTGCCAGCAGTTCTGGGCGAACTAGCGGGGGCCGAGACATTCAGTACTTC. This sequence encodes CASSSGRTSGGRDIQYF.

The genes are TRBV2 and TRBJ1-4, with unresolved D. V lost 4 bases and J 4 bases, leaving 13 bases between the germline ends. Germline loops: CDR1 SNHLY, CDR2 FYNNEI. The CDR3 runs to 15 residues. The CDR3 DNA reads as TGTGCCAGCAGTGCGAGTAACAGACGTAATGAAAAACTGTTTTTT. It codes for CASSASNRRNEKLFF.

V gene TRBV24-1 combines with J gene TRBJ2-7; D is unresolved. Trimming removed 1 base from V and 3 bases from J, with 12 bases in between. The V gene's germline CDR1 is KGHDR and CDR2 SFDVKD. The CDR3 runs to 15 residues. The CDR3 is CATSDLDERSYEQYF. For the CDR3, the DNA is TGTGCCACCAGTGATTTAGACGAGAGGAGCTACGAGCAGTACTTC.

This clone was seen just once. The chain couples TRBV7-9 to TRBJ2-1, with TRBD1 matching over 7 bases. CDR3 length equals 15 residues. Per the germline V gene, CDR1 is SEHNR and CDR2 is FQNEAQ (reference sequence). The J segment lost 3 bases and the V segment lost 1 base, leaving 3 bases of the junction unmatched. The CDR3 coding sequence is TGTGCCAGCAGCTTAGAAGGGGGCTTCTACAATGAGCAGTTCTTC. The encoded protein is CASSLEGGFYNEQFF.

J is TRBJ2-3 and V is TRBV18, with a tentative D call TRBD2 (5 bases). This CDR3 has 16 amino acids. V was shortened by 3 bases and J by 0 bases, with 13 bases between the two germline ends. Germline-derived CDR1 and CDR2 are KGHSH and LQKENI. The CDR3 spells CASSPPRVTSTDTQYF. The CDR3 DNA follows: TGTGCCAGCTCACCTCCGAGGGTAACTAGCACAGATACGCAGTATTTT.

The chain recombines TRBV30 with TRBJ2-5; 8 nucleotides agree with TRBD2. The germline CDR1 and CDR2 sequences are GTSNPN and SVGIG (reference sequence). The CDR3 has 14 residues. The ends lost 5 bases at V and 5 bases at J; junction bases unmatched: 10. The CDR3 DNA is TGTGCCTGGGCTATGGCGGGGGGCGTGGAGACCCAGTACTTC. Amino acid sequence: CAWAMAGGVETQYF.

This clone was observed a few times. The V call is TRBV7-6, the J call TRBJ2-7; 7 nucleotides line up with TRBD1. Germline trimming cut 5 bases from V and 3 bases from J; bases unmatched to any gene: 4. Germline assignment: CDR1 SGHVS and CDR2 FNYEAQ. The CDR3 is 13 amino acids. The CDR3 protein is CASSLRQGYEQYF. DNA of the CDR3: TGTGCCAGCAGCCTCCGACAGGGCTACGAGCAGTACTTC.

CDR3 loop: CASSLGAGTNTGELFF. The CDR3 nucleotides read TGTGCCAGCAGCTTAGGTGCGGGGACGAACACCGGGGAGCTGTTTTTT. The V and J genes are TRBV11-2 and TRBJ2-2; D possibly corresponds to TRBD2 (6 bases). The CDR3 contains 16 residues. V lost 1 base, J lost 0 bases, and 9 bases lay in between. The germline V gene has CDR1 SGHAT and CDR2 FQNNGV. Looking up the rest from reference TRBV11-2 and TRBJ2-2 gives the full variable domain: EAGVAQSPRYKIIEKRQSVAFWCNPISGHATLYWYQQILGQGPKLLIQFQNNGVVDDSQLPKDRFSAERLKGVDSTLKIQPAKLEDSAVYLCASSLGAGTNTGELFFGEGSRLTVL.

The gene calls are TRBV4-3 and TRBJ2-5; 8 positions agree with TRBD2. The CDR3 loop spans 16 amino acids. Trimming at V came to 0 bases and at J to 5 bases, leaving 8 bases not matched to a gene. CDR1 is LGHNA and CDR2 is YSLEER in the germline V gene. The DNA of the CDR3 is TGCGCCAGCAGCCAAGATCAACGGGGGGGCCTGGAGACCCAGTACTTC. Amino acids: CASSQDQRGGLETQYF.

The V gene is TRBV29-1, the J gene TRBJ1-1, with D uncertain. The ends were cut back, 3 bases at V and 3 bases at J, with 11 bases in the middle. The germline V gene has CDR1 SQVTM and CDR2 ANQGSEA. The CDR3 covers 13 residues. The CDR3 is CSVEAGWDTEAFF. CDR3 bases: TGCAGCGTTGAGGCGGGGTGGGACACTGAAGCTTTCTTT. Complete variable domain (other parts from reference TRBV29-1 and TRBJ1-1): SAVISQKPSRDICQRGTSLTIQCQVDSQVTMMFWYRQQPGQSLTLIATANQGSEATYESGFVIDKFPISRPNLTFSTLTVSNMSPEDSSIYLCSVEAGWDTEAFFGQGTRLTVV.

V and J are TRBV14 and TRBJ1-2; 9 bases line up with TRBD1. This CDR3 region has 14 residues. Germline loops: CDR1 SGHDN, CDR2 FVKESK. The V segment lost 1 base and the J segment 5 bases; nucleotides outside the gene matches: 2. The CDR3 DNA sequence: TGTGCCAGCAGCCAAGCCGACAGGGGGTATGGCTACACCTTC. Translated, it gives CASSQADRGYGYTF. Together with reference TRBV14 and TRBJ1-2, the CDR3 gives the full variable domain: EAGVTQFPSHSVIEKGQTVTLRCDPISGHDNLYWYRRVMGKEIKFLLHFVKESKQDESGMPNNRFLAERTGGTYSTLKVQPAELEDSGVYFCASSQADRGYGYTFGSGTRLTVV.

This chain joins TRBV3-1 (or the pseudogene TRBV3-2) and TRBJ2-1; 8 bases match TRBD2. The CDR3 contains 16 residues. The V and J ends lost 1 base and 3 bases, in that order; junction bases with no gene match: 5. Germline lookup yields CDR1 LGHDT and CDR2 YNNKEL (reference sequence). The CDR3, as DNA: TGTGCCAGCAGCCAAGTGGCCGGGGGGGGCTACAATGAGCAGTTCTTC. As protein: CASSQVAGGGYNEQFF.